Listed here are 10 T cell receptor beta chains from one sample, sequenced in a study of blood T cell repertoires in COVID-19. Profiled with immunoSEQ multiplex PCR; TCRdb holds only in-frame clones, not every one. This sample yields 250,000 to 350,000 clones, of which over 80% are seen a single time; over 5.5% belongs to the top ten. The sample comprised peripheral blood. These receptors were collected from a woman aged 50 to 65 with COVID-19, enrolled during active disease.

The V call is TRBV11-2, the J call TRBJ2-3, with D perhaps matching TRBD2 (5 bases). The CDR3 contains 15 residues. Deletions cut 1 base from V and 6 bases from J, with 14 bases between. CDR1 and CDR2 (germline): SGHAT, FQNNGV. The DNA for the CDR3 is TGTGCCAGCAGCTTAGCAGGACCGGGATTGGATACGCAGTATTTT. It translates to CASSLAGPGLDTQYF.

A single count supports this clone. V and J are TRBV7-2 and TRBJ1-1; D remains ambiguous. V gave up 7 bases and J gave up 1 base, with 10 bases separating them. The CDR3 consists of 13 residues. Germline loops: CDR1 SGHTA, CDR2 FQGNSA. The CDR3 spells CASTKRANTEAFF. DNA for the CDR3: TGTGCCAGCACCAAGCGGGCGAACACTGAAGCTTTCTTT. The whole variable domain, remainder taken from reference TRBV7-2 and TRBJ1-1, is GAGVSQSPSNKVTEKGKDVELRCDPISGHTALYWYRQSLGQGLEFLIYFQGNSAPDKSGLPSDRFSAERTGGSVSTLTIQRTQQEDSAVYLCASTKRANTEAFFGQGTRLTVV.

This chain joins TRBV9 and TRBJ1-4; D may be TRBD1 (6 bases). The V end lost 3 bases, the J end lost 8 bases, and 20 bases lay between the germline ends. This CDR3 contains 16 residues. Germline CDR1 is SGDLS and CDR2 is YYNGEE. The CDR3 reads CASSETPGAEGEKLFF. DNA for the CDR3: TGTGCCAGCAGCGAGACCCCAGGGGCCGAGGGGGAAAAACTGTTTTTT.

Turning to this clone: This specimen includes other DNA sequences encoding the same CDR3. CDR3 in DNA: TGTGCCAGCTCACCGCAGGGCACTGAAGCTTTCTTT. This gives the protein CASSPQGTEAFF. The J gene is TRBJ1-1, the V gene TRBV18, with TRBD1 as a possible D gene (5 bases). The ends were cut back, 3 bases at V and 4 bases at J, with 6 bases in the middle. This CDR3 is built from 12 residues. Germline CDR1 reads KGHSH; CDR2 reads LQKENI.

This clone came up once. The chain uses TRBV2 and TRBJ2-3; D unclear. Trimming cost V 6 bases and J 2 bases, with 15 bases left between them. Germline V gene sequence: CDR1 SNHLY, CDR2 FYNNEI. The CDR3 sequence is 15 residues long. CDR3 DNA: TGTGCCAGCAGGAGTAGAGACTTACACACAGATACGCAGTATTTT. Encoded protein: CASRSRDLHTDTQYF.

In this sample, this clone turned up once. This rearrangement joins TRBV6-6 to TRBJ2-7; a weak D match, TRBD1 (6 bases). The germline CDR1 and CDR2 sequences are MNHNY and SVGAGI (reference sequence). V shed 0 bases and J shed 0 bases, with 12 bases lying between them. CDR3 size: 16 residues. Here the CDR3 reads CASSYSRQGISYEQYF. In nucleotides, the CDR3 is TGTGCCAGCAGTTACTCAAGGCAGGGGATCTCCTACGAGCAGTACTTC.

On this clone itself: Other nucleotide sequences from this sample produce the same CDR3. The CDR3 sequence: CASSLGLATDTQYF. The CDR3 region has the DNA TGCGCCAGCAGCTTGGGACTAGCTACAGATACGCAGTATTTT. V gene TRBV5-1 combines with J gene TRBJ2-3, with 7 bases that match TRBD2. Germline V gene data show CDR1 as SGHRS and CDR2 as YFSETQ. The CDR3 is 14 residues long. Trimming removed 0 bases from V and 3 bases from J; junction bases left unmatched: 1.

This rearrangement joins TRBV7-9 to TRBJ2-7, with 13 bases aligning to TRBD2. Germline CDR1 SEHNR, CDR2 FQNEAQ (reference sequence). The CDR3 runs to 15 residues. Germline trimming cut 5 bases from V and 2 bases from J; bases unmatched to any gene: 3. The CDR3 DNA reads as TGTGCCAGCAGCGCCGGGACTAGCGGGACCTACGAGCAGTACTTC. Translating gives CASSAGTSGTYEQYF.

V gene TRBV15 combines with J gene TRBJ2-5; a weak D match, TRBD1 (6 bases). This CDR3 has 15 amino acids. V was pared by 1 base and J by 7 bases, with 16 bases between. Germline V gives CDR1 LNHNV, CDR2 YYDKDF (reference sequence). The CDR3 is CATSRATGHTLTQYF. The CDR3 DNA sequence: TGTGCCACCAGCAGAGCTACGGGACATACACTGACCCAGTACTTC.

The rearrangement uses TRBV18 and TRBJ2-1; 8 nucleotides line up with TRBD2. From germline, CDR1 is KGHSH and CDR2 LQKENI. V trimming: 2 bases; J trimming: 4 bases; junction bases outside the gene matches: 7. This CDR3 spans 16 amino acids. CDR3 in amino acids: CASSPSSGGGYNEQFF. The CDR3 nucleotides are TGTGCCAGCTCACCAAGCAGCGGGGGAGGATACAATGAGCAGTTCTTC.